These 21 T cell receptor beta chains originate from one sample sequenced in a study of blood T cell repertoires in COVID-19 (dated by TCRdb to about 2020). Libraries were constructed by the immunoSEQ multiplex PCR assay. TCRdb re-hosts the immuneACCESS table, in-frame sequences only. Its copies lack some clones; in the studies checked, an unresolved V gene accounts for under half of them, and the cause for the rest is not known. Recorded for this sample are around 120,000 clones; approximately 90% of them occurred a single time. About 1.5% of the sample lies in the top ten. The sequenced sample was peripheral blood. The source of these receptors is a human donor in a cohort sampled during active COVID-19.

The CDR3: CASSSNSAQVETQYF. The CDR3 DNA is TGTGCCAGCAGCTCAAATTCCGCGCAGGTGGAGACCCAGTACTTC. J is TRBJ2-5 and V is TRBV28, with D unclear. This CDR3 comprises 15 residues. Germline loops: CDR1 MDHEN, CDR2 SYDVKM. The ends were cut back, 6 bases at V and 5 bases at J, with 19 bases in the middle.

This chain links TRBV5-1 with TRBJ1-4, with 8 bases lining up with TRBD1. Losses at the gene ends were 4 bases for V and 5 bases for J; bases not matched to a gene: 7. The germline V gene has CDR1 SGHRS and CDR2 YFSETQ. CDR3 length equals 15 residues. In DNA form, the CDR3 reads TGCGCCAGCAGCCAACAGGGGGGGTGGAATGAAAAACTGTTTTTT. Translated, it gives CASSQQGGWNEKLFF. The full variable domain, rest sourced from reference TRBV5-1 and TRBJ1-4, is KAGVTQTPRYLIKTRGQQVTLSCSPISGHRSVSWYQQTPGQGLQFLFEYFSETQRNKGNFPGRFSGRQFSNSRSEMNVSTLELGDSALYLCASSQQGGWNEKLFFGSGTQLSVL.

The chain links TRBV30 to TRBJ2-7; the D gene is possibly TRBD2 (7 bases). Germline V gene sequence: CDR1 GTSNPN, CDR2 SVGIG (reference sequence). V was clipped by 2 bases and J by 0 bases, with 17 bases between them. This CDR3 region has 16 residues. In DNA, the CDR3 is TGTGCCTGGAGTCACACCGGGGGGCACCTCTCCTACGAGCAGTACTTC. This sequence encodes CAWSHTGGHLSYEQYF.

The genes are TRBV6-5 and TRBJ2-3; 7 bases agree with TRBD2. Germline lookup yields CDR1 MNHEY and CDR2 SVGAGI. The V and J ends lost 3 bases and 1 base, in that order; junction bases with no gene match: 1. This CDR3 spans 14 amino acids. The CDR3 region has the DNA TGTGCCAGCAGTTATGCGGGGGGCACAGATACGCAGTATTTT. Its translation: CASSYAGGTDTQYF.

The CDR3 DNA follows: TGTGCCAGCAGCTTAGATCCCGGGACAGCGAACACTGAAGCTTTCTTT. Its protein is CASSLDPGTANTEAFF. V and J are TRBV11-2 and TRBJ1-1; TRBD1 matches at 7 bases. The V segment lost 0 bases and the J segment 1 base; nucleotides outside the gene matches: 5. Germline CDR1 SGHAT, CDR2 FQNNGV. The CDR3 is made up of 16 amino acids.

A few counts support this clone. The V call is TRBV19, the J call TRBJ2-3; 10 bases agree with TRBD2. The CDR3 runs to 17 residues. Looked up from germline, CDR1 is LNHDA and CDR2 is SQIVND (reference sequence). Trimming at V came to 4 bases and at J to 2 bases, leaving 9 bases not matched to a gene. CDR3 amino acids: CASSTFSGRPNTDTQYF. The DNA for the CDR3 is TGTGCCAGTAGTACCTTTAGCGGGAGGCCCAACACAGATACGCAGTATTTT.

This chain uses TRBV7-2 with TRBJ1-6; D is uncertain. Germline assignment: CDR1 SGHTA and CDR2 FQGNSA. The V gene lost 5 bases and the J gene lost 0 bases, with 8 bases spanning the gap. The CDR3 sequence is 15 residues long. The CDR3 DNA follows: TGTGCCAGCAGCCCCAGTGGCTCCTATAATTCACCCCTCCACTTT. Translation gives CASSPSGSYNSPLHF.

CDR3 residues: CSVRTGQGNEQFF. CDR3 in DNA: TGCAGCGTTAGGACAGGGCAGGGCAATGAGCAGTTCTTC. The chain carries TRBV29-1 and TRBJ2-1; 8 bases match TRBD1. This CDR3 contains 13 residues. The germline V gene has CDR1 SQVTM and CDR2 ANQGSEA. The junction had 6 bases not matched to a gene; V was cut back by 5 bases and J by 6 bases.

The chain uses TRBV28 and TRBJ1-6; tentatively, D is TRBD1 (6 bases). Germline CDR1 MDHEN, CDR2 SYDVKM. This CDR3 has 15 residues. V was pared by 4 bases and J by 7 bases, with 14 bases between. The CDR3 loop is CASSSNRVENSPLHF. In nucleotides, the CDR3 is TGTGCCAGCAGTTCCAACAGGGTGGAGAATTCACCCCTCCACTTT.

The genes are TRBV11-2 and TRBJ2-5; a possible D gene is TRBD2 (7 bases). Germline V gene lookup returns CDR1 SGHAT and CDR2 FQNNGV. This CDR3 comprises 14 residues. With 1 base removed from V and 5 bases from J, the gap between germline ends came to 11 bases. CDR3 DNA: TGTGCCAGCAGCTTAGTCGGGGGGCTGGAGACCCAGTACTTC. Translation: CASSLVGGLETQYF.

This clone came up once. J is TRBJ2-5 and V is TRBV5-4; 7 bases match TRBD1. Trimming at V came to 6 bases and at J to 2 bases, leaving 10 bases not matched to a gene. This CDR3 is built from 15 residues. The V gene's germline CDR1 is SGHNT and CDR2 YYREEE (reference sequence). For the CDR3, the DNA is TGTGCCAGCAACCCCAGGGGGTTGGGGCAAGAGACCCAGTACTTC. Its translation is CASNPRGLGQETQYF.

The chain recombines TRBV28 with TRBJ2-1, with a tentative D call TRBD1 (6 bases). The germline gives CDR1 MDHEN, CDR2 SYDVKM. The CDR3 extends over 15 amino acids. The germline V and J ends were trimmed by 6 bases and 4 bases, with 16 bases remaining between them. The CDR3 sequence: CASSFQGLGYNEQFF. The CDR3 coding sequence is TGTGCCAGCAGCTTCCAGGGGTTAGGGTACAATGAGCAGTTCTTC.

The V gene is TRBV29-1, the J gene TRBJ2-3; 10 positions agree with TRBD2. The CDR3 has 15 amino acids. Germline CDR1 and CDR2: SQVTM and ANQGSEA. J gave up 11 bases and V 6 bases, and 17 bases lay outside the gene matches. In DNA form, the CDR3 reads TGCAGCGTATCTAGGACAGCCAACTTAGCGGGGGGGCAGTATTTT. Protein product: CSVSRTANLAGGQYF.

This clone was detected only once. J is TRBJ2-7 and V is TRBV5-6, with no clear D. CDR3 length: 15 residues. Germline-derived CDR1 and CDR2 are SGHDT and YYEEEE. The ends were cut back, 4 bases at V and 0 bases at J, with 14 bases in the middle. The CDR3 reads CASSVGRIYSYEQYF. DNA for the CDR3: TGTGCCAGCAGCGTCGGCAGGATTTACTCCTACGAGCAGTACTTC.

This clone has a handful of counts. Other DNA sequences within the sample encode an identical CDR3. CDR3 DNA: TGCGCCAGCAGCCAAGAGTCCGGCAGGGGCTACACAGATACGCAGTATTTT. Its translation: CASSQESGRGYTDTQYF. The rearrangement joins TRBV4-1 to TRBJ2-3, with D tentatively TRBD1 (6 bases). CDR1 MGHRA and CDR2 YSYEKL come from the germline V gene. V gave up 0 bases and J gave up 2 bases, with 15 bases separating them. The CDR3 length is 17 residues.

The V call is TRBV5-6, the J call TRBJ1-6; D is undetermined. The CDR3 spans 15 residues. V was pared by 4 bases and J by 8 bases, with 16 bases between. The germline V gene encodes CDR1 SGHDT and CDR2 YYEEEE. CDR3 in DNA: TGTGCCAGCAGCCTGTACACCGGGATCCATTCACCCCTCCACTTT. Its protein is CASSLYTGIHSPLHF.

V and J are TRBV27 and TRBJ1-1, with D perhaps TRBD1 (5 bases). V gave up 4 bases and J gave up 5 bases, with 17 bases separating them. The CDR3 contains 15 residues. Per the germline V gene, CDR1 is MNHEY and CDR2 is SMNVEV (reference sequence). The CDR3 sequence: CASSYTRVLVTEAFF. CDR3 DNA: TGTGCCAGCAGTTATACCAGGGTTTTGGTTACTGAAGCTTTCTTT.

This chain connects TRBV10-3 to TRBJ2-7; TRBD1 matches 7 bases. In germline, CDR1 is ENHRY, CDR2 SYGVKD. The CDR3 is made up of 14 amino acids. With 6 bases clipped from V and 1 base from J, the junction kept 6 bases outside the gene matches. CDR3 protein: CAIRDPGQSYEQYF. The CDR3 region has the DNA TGTGCCATCAGGGACCCGGGACAGTCCTACGAGCAGTACTTC.

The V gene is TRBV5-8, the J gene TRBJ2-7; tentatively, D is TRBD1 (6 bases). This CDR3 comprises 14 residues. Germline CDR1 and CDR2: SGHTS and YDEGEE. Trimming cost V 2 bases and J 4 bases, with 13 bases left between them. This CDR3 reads CASSFTGIGYEQYF. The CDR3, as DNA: TGTGCCAGCAGCTTCACAGGGATTGGGTACGAGCAGTACTTC.

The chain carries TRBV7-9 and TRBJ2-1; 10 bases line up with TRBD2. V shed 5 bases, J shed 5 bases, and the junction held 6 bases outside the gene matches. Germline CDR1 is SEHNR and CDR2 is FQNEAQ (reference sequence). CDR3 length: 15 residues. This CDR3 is CASSHLAGDDNEQFF. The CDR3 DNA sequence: TGTGCCAGCAGCCACCTAGCGGGAGATGACAATGAGCAGTTCTTC.

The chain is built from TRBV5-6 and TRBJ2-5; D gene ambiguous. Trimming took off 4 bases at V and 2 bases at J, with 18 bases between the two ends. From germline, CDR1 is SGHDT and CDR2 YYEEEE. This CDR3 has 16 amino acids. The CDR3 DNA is TGTGCCAGCAGCACCCACCCGGGTGCCATACAAGAGACCCAGTACTTC. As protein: CASSTHPGAIQETQYF. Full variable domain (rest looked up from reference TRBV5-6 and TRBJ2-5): DAGVTQSPTHLIKTRGQQVTLRCSPKSGHDTVSWYQQALGQGPQFIFQYYEEEERQRGNFPDRFSGHQFPNYSSELNVNALLLGDSALYLCASSTHPGAIQETQYFGPGTRLLVL.